These 2 T cell receptor beta chains share one sample of origin, sequenced in a study of blood T cell repertoires in COVID-19. Clones were sequenced by immunoSEQ multiplex PCR, and TCRdb holds only the in-frame ones, with some missing. The sample includes 200,000 or so clones, more than 80% of them seen just once. What was sequenced was PBMCs or T cells enriched from blood (not recorded which). These receptors all stem from a woman younger than 35 in a cohort exposed to, infected with or recovered from COVID-19 (not recorded which).

This clone was observed once. V usage is TRBV6-5 and J usage is TRBJ1-5; TRBD1 agrees at 7 bases. Germline V lookup: CDR1 MNHEY, CDR2 SVGAGI. Germline trimming cut 6 bases from V and 0 bases from J; bases unmatched to any gene: 5. The CDR3 extends over 15 amino acids. DNA of the CDR3: TGTGCCAGCAGCTTAACAGGGGTTAGCAATCAGCCCCAGCATTTT. Protein sequence: CASSLTGVSNQPQHF.

The V gene is TRBV2, the J gene TRBJ1-1; a weak D match, TRBD1 (6 bases). The CDR3 is 13 amino acids. CDR1 is SNHLY, CDR2 FYNNEI, per germline. V dropped 7 bases and J dropped 6 bases, with 15 bases sitting between them. The CDR3 sequence is CASNQGQVSEAFF. The CDR3 bases are TGTGCCAGCAATCAGGGGCAAGTCTCTGAAGCTTTCTTT.